This section outlines one T cell receptor beta chain sequence together with its context. The antigen remains undetermined. The sample carries other DNA sequences with the same CDR3. The assay used deep level. The sorted-subset replicate PCRs were given about 210 ng DNA, which is about 30,000 T cell genomes. Clones were read by immunoSEQ multiplex PCR, and TCRdb kept only the in-frame ones, dropping some. The data show a few million clones, with approximately 92% seen just once and over 0.12% held by the top ten. This record belongs to a study of shared clonotypes between healthy human individuals. Trimming stripped 2 bases from V and 1 base from J, with 5 bases between. There are 13 residues in the CDR3. The V gene's germline CDR1 is MNHNY and CDR2 SVGAGI (reference sequence). Regarding the study as a whole: Shared clonotypes: 4.5% to 6.5% naive CD4, around 3.7% naive CD8, less than 2.5% memory CD4, 0.35% to 0.5% memory CD8.

Input material: naive CD4+ T cells sorted from blood. Subset here: CD45RA+ positively selected. The TCR was taken from a man between 18 and 29 years old in good health. The chain recombines TRBV6-6 with TRBJ1-2; D remains unclear. The CDR3 DNA reads TGTGCCAGCAGTTACGACGGTAACTATGGCTACACCTTC. Translated: CASSYDGNYGYTF.